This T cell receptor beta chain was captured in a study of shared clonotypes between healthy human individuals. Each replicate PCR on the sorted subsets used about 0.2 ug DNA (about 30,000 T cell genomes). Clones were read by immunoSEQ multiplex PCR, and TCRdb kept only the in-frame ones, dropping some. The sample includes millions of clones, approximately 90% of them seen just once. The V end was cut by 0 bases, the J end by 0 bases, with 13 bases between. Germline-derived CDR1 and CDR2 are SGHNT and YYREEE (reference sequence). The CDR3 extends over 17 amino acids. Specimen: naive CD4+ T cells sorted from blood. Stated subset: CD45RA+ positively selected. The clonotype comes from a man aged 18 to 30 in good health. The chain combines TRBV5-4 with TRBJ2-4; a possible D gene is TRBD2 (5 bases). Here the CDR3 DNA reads TGTGCCAGCAGCTTGGTCGGGGATACGCTAGCCAAAAACATTCAGTACTTC. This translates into CASSLVGDTLAKNIQYF.